The T cell receptor (beta chain) under discussion was sequenced for a study of blood T cell repertoires in COVID-19. Background on the study: Spain, Italy and the United States supplied samples that represented acute and convalescent COVID-19.

Germline loops: CDR1 MNHNS, CDR2 SASEGT. The CDR3 contains 16 residues. Deletions cut 1 base from V and 5 bases from J, with 15 bases between. In the authors' workflow: Amplification with reference gene primers provided the estimates of nucleated cell counts. The protocol was immunoSEQ multiplex PCR, while the TCRdb copy is restricted to in-frame clones and leaves out a portion. That table supplies the V and J calls and clone size; D and trimming were determined from the DNA. Here the sample spans 200,000 to 300,000 clones, more than 70% being singletons. The sample comprised peripheral blood. This chain links TRBV6-1 with TRBJ1-5, with D possibly being TRBD1 (5 bases). The TCR comes from a woman between 45 and 60 years old with acute or convalescent COVID-19. CDR3 sequence: CASSEETARVDQPQHF. The DNA of the CDR3 is TGTGCCAGCAGTGAAGAAACAGCCAGGGTAGATCAGCCCCAGCATTTT.